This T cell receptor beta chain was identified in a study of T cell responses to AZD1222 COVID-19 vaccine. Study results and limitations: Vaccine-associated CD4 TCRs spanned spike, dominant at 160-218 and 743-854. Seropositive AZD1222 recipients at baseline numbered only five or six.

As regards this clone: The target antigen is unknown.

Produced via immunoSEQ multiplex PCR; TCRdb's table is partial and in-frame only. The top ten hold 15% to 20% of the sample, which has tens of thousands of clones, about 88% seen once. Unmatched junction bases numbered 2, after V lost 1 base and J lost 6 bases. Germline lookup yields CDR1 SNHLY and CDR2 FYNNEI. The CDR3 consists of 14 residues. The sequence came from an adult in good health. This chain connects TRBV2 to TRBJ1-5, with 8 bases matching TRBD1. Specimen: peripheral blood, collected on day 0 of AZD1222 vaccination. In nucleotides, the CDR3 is TGTGCCAGCAGTGAAGGGGGACAGGCTCAGCCCCAGCATTTT. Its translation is CASSEGGQAQPQHF.